The present T cell receptor (beta chain) was sequenced within a study of Graves' ophthalmopathy and Graves' hyperthyroidism. Looking at the study overall: The collection of peripheral blood took place at initial diagnosis, before any treatment.

RNA transcripts provided the template for amplifying TCR beta CDR3 regions. The first-round RT-PCR employed HTBI primers together with the Qiagen OneStep RT-PCR kit. A multiplex PCR was then performed as the second round. Using its own MiXCR run on the multiplex PCR reads, TCRdb lists one record per CDR3 protein. The sample has hundreds of thousands of distinct CDR3 sequences, roughly 21% seen once. The study's findings and limits: In blood appeared most of the expanded thyroid clonotypes whose frequency exceeded 0.001. Discrimination between ophthalmopathy and stable hyperthyroidism by a 13-signature model showed roughly 88% sensitivity and 75% to 84% specificity.

The CDR3 length is 16 residues. V dropped 0 bases and J dropped 0 bases, with 12 bases sitting between them. Germline CDR1 reads DFQATT; CDR2 reads SNEGSKA (reference sequence). This clonotype came up many times. Its antigen remains unidentified. Among the hyperthyroidism patients, all were newly diagnosed, aged 18 to 65, with under 2 months' duration. This receptor was taken from a woman aged 18-29 years with stable Graves' hyperthyroidism. The sequencing sample was made of peripheral blood. J is TRBJ1-5 and V is TRBV20-1, with a possible D match to TRBD1 (6 bases). CDR3 nucleotides: TGCAGTGCTAGAGATCGGACAGAGTATAGCAATCAGCCCCAGCATTTT. Translation gives CSARDRTEYSNQPQHF.